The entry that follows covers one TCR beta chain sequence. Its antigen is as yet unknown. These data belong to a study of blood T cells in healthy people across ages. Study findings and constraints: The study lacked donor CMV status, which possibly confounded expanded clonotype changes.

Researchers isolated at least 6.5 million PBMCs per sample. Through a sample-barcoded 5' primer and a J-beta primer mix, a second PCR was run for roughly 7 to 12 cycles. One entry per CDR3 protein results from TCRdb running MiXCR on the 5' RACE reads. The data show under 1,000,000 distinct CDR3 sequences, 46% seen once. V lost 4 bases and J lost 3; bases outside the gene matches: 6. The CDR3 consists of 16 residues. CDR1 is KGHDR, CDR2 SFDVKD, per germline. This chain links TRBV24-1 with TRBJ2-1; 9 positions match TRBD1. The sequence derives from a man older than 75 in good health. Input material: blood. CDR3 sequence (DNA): TGTGCCACCAGTGAAAAGGGACAGGGATTCTACAATGAGCAGTTCTTC. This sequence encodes CATSEKGQGFYNEQFF.